This is a list of T cell receptor beta chains from one sample in a study of CD8 T cells in ankylosing spondylitis. Using its own MiXCR run on the 5' RACE reads, TCRdb lists one record per CDR3 protein. The profile shows about 840,000 distinct CDR3 sequences, 10% to 15% of them singletons. Source material: blood, either unsorted or a sorted T cell fraction (not recorded which). These receptors came from a male donor with ankylosing spondylitis. Each CDR3 is given with its conserved first and last residue. The order of the fields is V gene, CDR3 protein.

V gene: TRBV4-2
CDR3 protein: CASSQTTGRGYEQYF

V gene: TRBV29-1
CDR3 protein: CSSDRVRNEQFF

V gene: TRBV6-5
CDR3 protein: CASSYRSNEKLFF

V gene: TRBV7-2
CDR3 protein: CASSIRDTYSYEQYF

V gene: TRBV20-1
CDR3 protein: CSSSTDSYEQYF

V gene: TRBV11-1
CDR3 protein: CASSLGEGNEFF

V gene: TRBV7-2
CDR3 protein: CAGTNTGELFF

V gene: TRBV5-1
CDR3 protein: CASSLGPWMRGVSYEQYF

V gene: TRBV15
CDR3 protein: CATSRDSGDQETQYF

V gene: TRBV12-3/TRBV12-4
CDR3 protein: CASGWTGAGEKLFF

V gene: TRBV20-1
CDR3 protein: CSARDRPPRETQYF

V gene: TRBV5-1
CDR3 protein: CASSLMQRYNTEAFF

V gene: TRBV7-2
CDR3 protein: CASSLWANTGELFF

V gene: TRBV29-1
CDR3 protein: CSVEDRTAGGYEQYF

V gene: TRBV11-2
CDR3 protein: CASLEGPGLAGAYNEQFF

V gene: TRBV6-1
CDR3 protein: CASSRAQLGGYTF

V gene: TRBV7-8
CDR3 protein: CASSPLLGGATVETQYF

V gene: TRBV29-1
CDR3 protein: CSVGTGDEQYF

V gene: TRBV20-1
CDR3 protein: CSARIRMNTEAFF

V gene: TRBV7-8
CDR3 protein: CASSLGVIYWDTQYF

V gene: TRBV5-1
CDR3 protein: CASSLTEGRLTEAFF

V gene: TRBV10-1
CDR3 protein: CASRGVEYQFF

V gene: TRBV4-2
CDR3 protein: CASSQEVSENQPQHF

V gene: TRBV2
CDR3 protein: CASSAEENNQPQHF

V gene: TRBV11-2
CDR3 protein: CASSYAWDAFSGANVLTF

V gene: TRBV4-3
CDR3 protein: CASSQDTFLAGVPYEQYF

V gene: TRBV12-3/TRBV12-4
CDR3 protein: CASTVRGRGYGYTF

V gene: TRBV5-5
CDR3 protein: CASSFTRLAGVSDEQYF

V gene: TRBV11-2
CDR3 protein: CASTFSTGLAGVSSYNEQFF

V gene: TRBV20-1
CDR3 protein: CSAKTPDYGYTF

V gene: TRBV7-8
CDR3 protein: CASSFRRGETQYF

V gene: TRBV7-9
CDR3 protein: CASSPAGLNTEAFF

V gene: TRBV4-1
CDR3 protein: CASSQDGLAGGETQYF

V gene: TRBV7-3
CDR3 protein: CASSLRPSGAQETQYF

V gene: TRBV27
CDR3 protein: CASSLWTNTEAFF

V gene: TRBV12-3/TRBV12-4
CDR3 protein: CASSWWQGIPDF

V gene: TRBV20-1
CDR3 protein: CSARGYNKQFF

V gene: TRBV30
CDR3 protein: CAWSPPDRDYGYTF

V gene: TRBV20-1
CDR3 protein: CSAWPGGWVQPQHF

V gene: TRBV9
CDR3 protein: CASSVREGYNEQFF

V gene: TRBV6-1
CDR3 protein: CASRLGTASGEQYF

V gene: TRBV12-3/TRBV12-4
CDR3 protein: CASSLYMVSTYEQYF

V gene: TRBV20-1
CDR3 protein: CSARGGLAGFTDTQYF

V gene: TRBV7-2
CDR3 protein: CASSLGYNYGYTF

V gene: TRBV5-1
CDR3 protein: CASSLGGQDLFGANVLTF

V gene: TRBV28
CDR3 protein: CASRSSPHEQYF

V gene: TRBV4-3
CDR3 protein: CASSQGLTSQPQHF

V gene: TRBV20-1
CDR3 protein: CSASDLTRAFF

V gene: TRBV24-1
CDR3 protein: CATSDPDREFGYTF

V gene: TRBV4-1
CDR3 protein: CASSQAGQGGRYTF

V gene: TRBV2
CDR3 protein: CASSKGGGGTYNEQFF

V gene: TRBV5-5
CDR3 protein: CASSFTASGANVLTF

V gene: TRBV6-1
CDR3 protein: CASNPSSGFGGGQFF

V gene: TRBV12-3/TRBV12-4
CDR3 protein: CASSLRDRRNTEAFF

V gene: TRBV4-3
CDR3 protein: CASSQDRGSTEAFF

V gene: TRBV7-2
CDR3 protein: CPSSPPGSPLHF

V gene: TRBV11-2
CDR3 protein: CASSSPTSARGSYNEQFF